The 13 T cell receptor beta chains in this list originate from one sample, sequenced in a study of human T cells and chemical hapten exposure (TCRdb year 2021). Library generation was performed with RACE. The listed sequencing device is NextSeq 500. TCRdb trimmed the raw reads at Q25, called clones with MiXCR and kept productive beta chains. Here each entry gathers all rows of one CDR3 protein and keeps the most common genes and DNA. This sample comprises about 82,000 distinct CDR3 sequences, about a tenth of them detected only once. 3.7% of the sample lies in the top ten. Interpreted using the paper, the time point label stands for: patch test 3, about 24 weeks after DPC sensitization. What the treatment or condition label conveys for this sample: therapeutic diphenylcyclopropenone sensitization with weekly scalp DPC. The sequencing used whole blood, collected in connection with sensitization to the hapten diphenylcyclopropenone (DPC). The origin of the receptors is a woman aged 45-60 years with alopecia areata. Some clones in this sample may be carry-over from other donors' samples.

This sequence joins TRBV5-1 and TRBJ2-1; 12 nucleotides align to TRBD2. V lost 2 bases to trimming and J lost 8 bases; unmatched junction nucleotides: 5. Germline CDR1 SGHRS, CDR2 YFSETQ. The CDR3 is 15 amino acids. CDR3 in DNA: TGCGCCAGCAGCTTAACTAGCGGGAGGATCGATGAGCAGTTCTTC. Its translation: CASSLTSGRIDEQFF.

The table lists this clonotype with many counts. This sequence joins TRBV20-1 and TRBJ2-1; 7 positions agree with TRBD1. Germline loops: CDR1 DFQATT, CDR2 SNEGSKA (reference sequence). The CDR3 runs to 15 residues. J gave up 2 bases and V 6 bases, and 10 bases lay outside the gene matches. The CDR3 loop reads CSALTGQNPYNEQFF. The CDR3 region has the DNA TGCAGTGCCTTAACGGGACAGAATCCCTACAATGAGCAGTTCTTC.

This clonotype was seen many times. The genes are TRBV2 and TRBJ2-3; D is ambiguous. The CDR3 has 12 residues. Deletions cut 6 bases from V and 2 bases from J, with 6 bases between. From germline, CDR1 is SNHLY and CDR2 FYNNEI. CDR3 sequence: CASRPTTDTQYF. CDR3 coding DNA: TGTGCCAGCAGGCCAACCACAGATACGCAGTATTTT.

The rearrangement joins TRBV6-5 to TRBJ2-5; D is unclear. The CDR3 covers 15 residues. The germline CDR1 and CDR2 sequences are MNHEY and SVGAGI. V was cut by 5 bases and J by 3 bases, with 16 bases left in between. The CDR3 region is CASSPGRNSKETQYF. The CDR3 DNA reads TGTGCCAGCAGTCCCGGCAGGAATTCTAAAGAGACCCAGTACTTC.

V is TRBV2 and J is TRBJ2-3; 10 bases agree with TRBD2. There are 16 residues in the CDR3. J gave up 6 bases and V 4 bases, and 10 bases lay outside the gene matches. The germline CDR1 and CDR2 sequences are SNHLY and FYNNEI. DNA of the CDR3: TGTGCCAGCAGTGGGGGACTAGCGCCCGGCCTCGATACGCAGTATTTT. It encodes CASSGGLAPGLDTQYF.

This clonotype has just a few counts. The CDR3 spells CASRPRGGDTGELFF. In DNA form, the CDR3 reads TGTGCCAGCAGACCACGGGGCGGTGACACCGGGGAGCTGTTTTTT. V gene TRBV5-4 combines with J gene TRBJ2-2; D assignment may be TRBD1 or TRBD2 (5 bases each). The germline gives CDR1 SGHNT, CDR2 YYREEE (reference sequence). CDR3 length equals 15 residues. V shed 5 bases and J shed 3 bases, with 14 bases lying between them.

This clonotype was detected ten times or more. J is TRBJ1-5 and V is TRBV19, with D possibly matching TRBD1 (5 bases). This CDR3 region has 15 residues. Trimming pared 7 bases from V and 7 bases from J, leaving 20 bases between. The V gene's germline CDR1 is LNHDA and CDR2 SQIVND (reference sequence). The CDR3 region has the DNA TGTGCCAGTACCATAGGACTCCCAGGGCCCCAGCCCCAGCATTTT. This gives the protein CASTIGLPGPQPQHF.

The chain uses TRBV11-2 and TRBJ2-7; the D is unclear. Trimming pared 5 bases from V and 3 bases from J, leaving 11 bases between. There are 13 residues in the CDR3. Germline V gene data show CDR1 as SGHAT and CDR2 as FQNNGV. As DNA, the CDR3 is TGTGCCAGCAGCCCATTATTCAACTACGAGCAGTACTTC. Residues: CASSPLFNYEQYF.

This clonotype was detected ten times or more. The CDR3 DNA follows: TGTGCCAGCAGTTTAAGCAGCAGCTCCTACAATGAGCAGTTCTTC. This codes for CASSLSSSSYNEQFF. The genes are TRBV12-3 or TRBV12-4 and TRBJ2-1; D remains ambiguous. V lost 2 bases, J lost 0 bases, and 8 bases lay in between. The CDR3 runs to 15 residues.

Ten or more counts support this clonotype. The chain has TRBV4-1 and TRBJ2-1; TRBD2 might be the D (6 bases). This CDR3 has 17 amino acids. Germline assignment: CDR1 MGHRA and CDR2 YSYEKL. Between the trimmed V and J ends, which lost 2 bases and 1 base, there was a span of 15 bases. CDR3 in DNA: TGCGCCAGCAGCCAACTACGGGGTAGCGGTTCCTACAATGAGCAGTTCTTC. Its protein is CASSQLRGSGSYNEQFF.

CDR3 DNA sequence: TGTGCCAGCAGCCAAGGGGACATCCCCCAAGAGACCCAGTACTTC. Residues: CASSQGDIPQETQYF. V usage is TRBV6-5 and J usage is TRBJ2-5; the D gene is possibly TRBD1 (6 bases). CDR3 size: 15 residues. V was trimmed by 6 bases and J by 1 base, leaving 15 bases between them. CDR1 and CDR2 from the germline V gene are MNHEY and SVGAGI.

CDR3 loop: CASSLDPGLNTGELFF. The CDR3 DNA reads TGTGCCAGCAGCTTGGATCCGGGACTTAACACCGGGGAGCTGTTTTTT. The genes are TRBV5-4 and TRBJ2-2; TRBD2 is a possible D gene (6 bases). From germline, CDR1 is SGHNT and CDR2 YYREEE (reference sequence). The CDR3 extends over 16 amino acids. Trimming cost V 0 bases and J 2 bases, with 11 bases left between them.

The rearrangement links TRBV9 to TRBJ1-1, with D perhaps matching TRBD1 (6 bases). The germline CDR1 and CDR2 sequences are SGDLS and YYNGEE. Trimming pared 0 bases from V and 4 bases from J, leaving 19 bases between. The CDR3 has 17 residues. The CDR3 loop is CASSVGVGYEGGTEAFF. CDR3 sequence (DNA): TGTGCCAGCAGCGTAGGGGTTGGGTATGAAGGGGGCACTGAAGCTTTCTTT.